This is a list of T cell receptor beta chains from one sample in a study of T cell clones after liver transplantation. Produced via immunoSEQ multiplex PCR; TCRdb's table is partial and in-frame only. Altogether roughly 67,000 clones are present, 80% to 95% being singletons, with the ten largest covering less than 1%. The input for sequencing was CD4+ T cells from blood, taken roughly 26 months after liver transplant. These receptors originate from a human patient who received a liver transplant. Among the T cells, some may be from the graft donor. The CDR3 runs from the conserved cysteine through the conserved F or W. The D gene is left open where the match is weak. Size tells how often a clone was seen (once, few, many) or the class of an expanded clone, and some rows leave it out.

size,V,D,J,CDR3,DNA
-,TRBV29-1,TRBD2,TRBJ2-1,CSGALAGGSYNEQFF,TGCAGCGGTGCTCTAGCGGGAGGTTCCTACAATGAGCAGTTCTTC
-,TRBV11-3,TRBD2,TRBJ2-2,CASSSTAGGDIGELFF,TGTGCCAGCAGCTCCACAGCGGGAGGGGATATCGGGGAGCTGTTTTTT
-,TRBV28,-,TRBJ1-2,CASSFKGGYTF,TGTGCCAGCAGTTTCAAGGGAGGCTACACCTTC
-,TRBV19,-,TRBJ1-1,CASSLHGGQSRGRTEAFF,TGTGCCAGTAGCCTCCATGGAGGGCAGTCACGAGGAAGGACTGAAGCTTTCTTT
-,TRBV5-5,-,TRBJ2-6,CACQDSGANVLTF,TGTGCCTGTCAGGACTCTGGGGCCAACGTCCTGACTTTC
-,TRBV19,-,TRBJ1-2,CASSMRQNNYGYTF,TGTGCCAGTAGTATGAGACAGAATAACTATGGCTACACCTTC
once,TRBV27,-,TRBJ1-6,CASRDITYNSPLHF,TGTGCCAGCAGGGATATCACCTATAATTCACCCCTCCACTTT
-,TRBV30,-,TRBJ2-7,CAWSAQSPDEQYF,TGTGCCTGGAGTGCACAGTCTCCGGACGAGCAGTACTTC
-,TRBV28,-,TRBJ1-5,CASRPDINQPQHF,TGTGCCAGCAGGCCTGACATTAACCAGCCCCAGCATTTT
-,TRBV29-1,-,TRBJ2-7,CSVAPRASGTYEQYF,TGCAGCGTTGCCCCCCGGGCTAGTGGGACCTACGAGCAGTACTTC
-,TRBV28,-,TRBJ1-4,CASSLGGTTNEKLFF,TGTGCCAGCAGTTTAGGCGGGACAACTAATGAAAAACTGTTTTTT
-,TRBV4-3,-,TRBJ2-1,CASSRTTRGGEQFF,TGCGCCAGCAGCCGCACAACTAGGGGCGGTGAGCAGTTCTTC
-,TRBV4-1,TRBD2,TRBJ2-7,CASSQGLGLAGASYEQYF,TGCGCCAGCAGCCAAGGGCTAGGACTAGCGGGAGCCTCCTACGAGCAGTACTTC
-,TRBV7-2,-,TRBJ1-1,CASSLSPLVGGTEAFF,TGTGCCAGCAGCTTGAGCCCGCTCGTCGGAGGCACTGAAGCTTTCTTT
-,TRBV5-1,-,TRBJ2-2,CASSRGVGADGELFF,TGCGCCAGCAGCCGCGGAGTGGGGGCCGACGGGGAGCTGTTTTTT
-,TRBV2,TRBD2,TRBJ2-2,CASGRLAGAPGELFF,TGTGCCAGCGGCCGACTAGCGGGAGCGCCCGGGGAGCTGTTTTTT
-,TRBV7-2,TRBD2,TRBJ2-5,CASSLVREGGTQYF,TGTGCCAGCAGCTTAGTGCGGGAGGGGGGGACCCAGTACTTC
-,TRBV19,-,TRBJ1-4,CASSPGGGRELFF,TGTGCCAGTAGTCCAGGAGGCGGCAGAGAACTGTTTTTT
once,TRBV30,-,TRBJ2-5,CAWAGQSRGTQYF,TGTGCCTGGGCGGGACAGTCACGCGGGACCCAGTACTTC
-,TRBV27,-,TRBJ1-1,CASSFQGKPEAFF,TGTGCCAGCAGTTTTCAGGGAAAACCTGAAGCTTTCTTT